This TCR beta chain was identified in a study of T cells in narcolepsy. Whole-study context: Patients with NT1 or NT2 and healthy control donors were enrolled.

Study-wide results and caveats: Autoreactive clonotypes reportedly recurred in blood of same and different patients, not controls. No autoreactive T cell clone sequences appeared in some memory CD4+ repertoires. Comparing one patient's CSF and blood CD4+ clonotypes highlighted HCRT- and TRIB2-specific autoreactive clonotypes.

The table came from immunoSEQ multiplex PCR; TCRdb's copy has only in-frame clones and leaves some out. Counted here are fewer than 35,000 clones, roughly 80% occurring once; the ten biggest clones make up about 0.66%. As concerns this clone: The antigen is undetermined.

Sequenced sample: memory (CD45RA-) CD4+ T cells from blood. The clonotype originates from a human donor in good health.

The DNA for the CDR3 is TGTGCCAGCTCTCTACAGGGGGCGACTAATGAAAAACTGTTTTTT. Amino acid sequence: CASSLQGATNEKLFF. This chain links TRBV18 with TRBJ1-4; 9 positions agree with TRBD1. The CDR3 runs to 15 residues. Trimming removed 6 bases from V and 2 bases from J; junction bases left unmatched: 4. CDR1 KGHSH and CDR2 LQKENI come from the germline V gene.